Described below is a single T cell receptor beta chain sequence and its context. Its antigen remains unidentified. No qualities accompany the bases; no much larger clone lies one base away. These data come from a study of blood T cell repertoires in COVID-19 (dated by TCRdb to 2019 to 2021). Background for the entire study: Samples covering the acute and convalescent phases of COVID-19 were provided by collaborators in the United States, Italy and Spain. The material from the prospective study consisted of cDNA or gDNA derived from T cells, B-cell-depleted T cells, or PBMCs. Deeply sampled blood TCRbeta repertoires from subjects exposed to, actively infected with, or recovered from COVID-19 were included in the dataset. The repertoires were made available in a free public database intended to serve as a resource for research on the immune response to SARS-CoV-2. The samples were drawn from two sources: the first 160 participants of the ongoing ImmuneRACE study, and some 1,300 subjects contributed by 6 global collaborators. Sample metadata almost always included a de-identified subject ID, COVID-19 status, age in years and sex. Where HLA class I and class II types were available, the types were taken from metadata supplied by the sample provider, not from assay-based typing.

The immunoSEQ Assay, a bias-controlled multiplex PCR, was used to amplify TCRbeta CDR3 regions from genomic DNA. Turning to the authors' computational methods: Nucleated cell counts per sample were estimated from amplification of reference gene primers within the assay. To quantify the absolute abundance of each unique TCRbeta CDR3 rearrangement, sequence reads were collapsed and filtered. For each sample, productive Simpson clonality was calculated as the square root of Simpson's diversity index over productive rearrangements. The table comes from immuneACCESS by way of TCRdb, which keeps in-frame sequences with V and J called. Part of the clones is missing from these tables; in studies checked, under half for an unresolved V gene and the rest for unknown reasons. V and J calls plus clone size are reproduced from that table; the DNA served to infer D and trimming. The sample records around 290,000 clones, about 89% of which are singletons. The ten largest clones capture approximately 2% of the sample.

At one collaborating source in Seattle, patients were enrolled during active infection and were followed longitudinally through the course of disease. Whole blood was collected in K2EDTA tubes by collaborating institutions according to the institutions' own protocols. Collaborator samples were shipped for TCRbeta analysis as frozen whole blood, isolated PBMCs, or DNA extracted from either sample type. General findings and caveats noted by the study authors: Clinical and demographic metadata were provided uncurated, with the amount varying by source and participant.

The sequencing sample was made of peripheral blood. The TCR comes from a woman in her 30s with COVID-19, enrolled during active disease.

The CDR3 protein sequence reads: CASNERGPIYEQYF. The nucleotide sequence reads TGTGCCAGCAACGAGCGGGGCCCAATCTACGAGCAGTACTTC. The V and J genes are TRBV2 and TRBJ2-7; TRBD2 matches 7 bases in the middle. CDR3 length: 14 amino acids, cysteine to phenylalanine. This entry keeps only the CDR3 DNA: 42 bases, framed from base 1. The junction shows trimming of 7 bases on V and 3 bases on J, and the gene matches do not reach 9 bases of it. The germline V gene specifies SNHLY as CDR1 and FYNNEI as CDR2.